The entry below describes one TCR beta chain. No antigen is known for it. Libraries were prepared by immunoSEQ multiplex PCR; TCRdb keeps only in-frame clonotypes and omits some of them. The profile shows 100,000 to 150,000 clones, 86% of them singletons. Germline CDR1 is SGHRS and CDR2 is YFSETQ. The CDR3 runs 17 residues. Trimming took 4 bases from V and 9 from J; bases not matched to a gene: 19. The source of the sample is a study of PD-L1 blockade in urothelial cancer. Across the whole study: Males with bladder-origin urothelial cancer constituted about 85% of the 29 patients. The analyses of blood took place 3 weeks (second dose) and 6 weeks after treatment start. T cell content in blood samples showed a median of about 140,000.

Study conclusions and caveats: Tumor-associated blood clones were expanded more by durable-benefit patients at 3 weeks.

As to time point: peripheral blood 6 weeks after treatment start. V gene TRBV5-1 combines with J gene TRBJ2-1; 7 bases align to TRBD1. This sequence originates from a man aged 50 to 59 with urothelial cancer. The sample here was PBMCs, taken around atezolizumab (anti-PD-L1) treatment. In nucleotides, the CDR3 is TGCGCCAGCAGCCTACAACCCGGGACAGCGACGGTAGGTGAGCAGTTCTTC. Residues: CASSLQPGTATVGEQFF.